Listed below are T cell receptor beta chains from one sample, sequenced in a study of blood T cells in healthy people across ages. One entry per CDR3 protein results from TCRdb running MiXCR on the 5' RACE reads. Of 1.5 million to 2 million distinct CDR3 sequences in the sample, approximately 50% were seen once. Input material: blood. These receptors came from a woman aged 35 to 49 in good health. The CDR3 runs from the conserved cysteine through the conserved F or W. A D gene is named only where the DNA matches it firmly. For some rows the clone size is stated as once, few or many, or as a class when expanded; others skip it.

CDR3	DNA	V	D	length	J	size
CASSPGLVSLEQYF	TGTGCCAGCAGTCCGGGACTAGTCTCTCTCGAGCAGTACTTC	TRBV27	TRBD2	14	TRBJ2-7	few
CASSPDRASNQPQHF	TGTGCCAGCAGCCCGGACAGGGCGAGCAATCAGCCCCAGCATTTT	TRBV6-5	TRBD1	15	TRBJ1-5	many
CASSLRGYPYEQYF	TGTGCCAGCAGTTTGCGGGGATACCCCTACGAGCAGTACTTC	TRBV28	.	14	TRBJ2-7	.
CTSSQTLGVSNQPQHF	TGCACCAGCAGCCAGACCTTAGGAGTTAGCAATCAGCCCCAGCATTTT	TRBV4-1	.	16	TRBJ1-5	.
CATSDSARDWEAFF	TGTGCCACCAGTGATTCAGCTCGGGACTGGGAAGCTTTCTTT	TRBV24-1	.	14	TRBJ1-1	.
CASSQARVGDETQYF	TGCGCCAGCAGCCAGGCCCGCGTGGGGGATGAGACCCAGTACTTC	TRBV4-3	.	15	TRBJ2-5	.
CASSSPISRETQYF	TGTGCCAGCAGCTCACCAATTTCGCGGGAGACCCAGTACTTC	TRBV7-2	.	14	TRBJ2-5	.
CASKLISGVKADTQYF	TGTGCCAGCAAACTCATTAGCGGGGTTAAGGCAGATACGCAGTATTTT	TRBV6-5	TRBD2	16	TRBJ2-3	.
CASRIPGIVGDEQFF	TGTGCCAGCAGGATTCCGGGAATTGTTGGGGATGAGCAGTTCTTC	TRBV6-2/TRBV6-3	.	15	TRBJ2-1	.
CSARDPPLQGPSYGYTF	TGCAGTGCTAGAGATCCCCCCCTCCAGGGGCCGAGCTATGGCTACACCTTC	TRBV20-1	.	17	TRBJ1-2	few
CASSSTAYRSPLHF	TGCGCCAGCAGCTCCACAGCGTATCGTTCACCCCTCCACTTT	TRBV5-1	.	14	TRBJ1-6	.
CSAQGQGGAQPQHF	TGCAGTGCTCAGGGACAGGGAGGGGCACAGCCCCAGCATTTT	TRBV20-1	TRBD1	14	TRBJ1-5	once
CASSPRTGSGDTQYF	TGTGCCAGCAGCCCCCGGACAGGGTCTGGAGATACGCAGTATTTT	TRBV3-1	TRBD1	15	TRBJ2-3	.
CSAALGTGYNQPQHF	TGCAGTGCTGCTCTCGGGACAGGCTACAATCAGCCCCAGCATTTT	TRBV20-1	TRBD1	15	TRBJ1-5	.
CASSPSWSSYNEQFF	TGTGCCAGCAGTCCGTCTTGGAGCTCCTACAATGAGCAGTTCTTC	TRBV11-3	.	15	TRBJ2-1	few
CASSLRLAGPSDTQYF	TGTGCCAGCTCACTTAGACTAGCGGGGCCTTCGGATACGCAGTATTTT	TRBV18	TRBD2	16	TRBJ2-3	.